This TCR beta chain was observed in a study of identical twins. This clonotype was detected ten times or more. Its antigen is still unknown. Study-level results: In monozygotic twins, models underestimated the sharing of out-of-frame TCR alpha. Invariant MAIT and iNKT cells could partly confound zero-insertion analyses. Cord blood's abundant beta clonotypes had fewer insertions, unlike memory repertoires.

Trimming took 5 bases from V and 5 from J; bases not matched to a gene: 13. There are 17 residues in the CDR3. Unique molecular identifiers were present on cDNA, and template switching added a universal primer site. One entry per CDR3 protein results from TCRdb running MiXCR on the 5' RACE reads. The table lists over 550,000 distinct CDR3 sequences, about 7.1% of them singletons, with 1.6% in the top ten. The sample was also linked to a second study, of yellow fever vaccine responses in identical twins.

The sequencing sample was made of PBMCs. The clonotype was recovered from a woman younger than 35 in good health. The chain uses TRBV12-3 or TRBV12-4 and TRBJ1-4; 8 bases map to TRBD1. The CDR3, as DNA: TGTGCCAGCAGTCCCATAGGTGGACAGGGTTGGAATGAAAAACTGTTTTTT. Translating gives CASSPIGGQGWNEKLFF.